This T cell receptor (beta chain) originates from a study of T-cell memory formation after mild COVID-19. About the study: Largely donor-specific sequence clusters came from two donors.

Points on this clonotype: Its antigen is still unknown.

Study results and caveats: Certain responding clones were present in pre-infection memory, suggesting participation of cross-reactive memory.

Constant-segment-primed 5'RACE gave TCR alpha and TCR beta cDNA libraries with sample barcodes and UMIs. TCRdb re-called the 5' RACE reads through MiXCR, storing one row per CDR3 protein. The sample yields under 400,000 distinct CDR3 sequences, 28% seen once. Germline V lookup: CDR1 SQVTM, CDR2 ANQGSEA. V lost 2 bases and J lost 4; bases outside the gene matches: 3. The CDR3 extends over 13 amino acids. Source material: PBMCs or a T cell subset sorted from them (not recorded which). The gene calls are TRBV29-1 and TRBJ2-3, with 7 nucleotides matching TRBD1. The origin of this receptor is an adult woman who had mild COVID-19 (a few samples of this study predate the infection). Cell type and time point are not known. The CDR3 here is CSVEQQGPDTQYF. The CDR3 region has the DNA TGCAGCGTTGAACAACAGGGGCCAGATACGCAGTATTTT.